This is a list of T cell receptor beta chains from one sample in a study of T cell changes during pregnancy in multiple sclerosis. TCRdb keeps only in-frame clones here, not all; method: immunoSEQ multiplex PCR. This table has about 53,000 clones, nearly 90% appearing once. The material was peripheral blood, obtained after pregnancy. Source of these receptors: a female donor in good health, enrolled as a control in a pregnancy study. The CDR3 runs from the conserved cysteine through the conserved F or W. The D gene is left open where the match is weak. The size field is filled for only some rows; it gives once, few, many or a size class.

clone_size	d_call	v_call	j_call	cdr3_nt	cdr3_aa
NA	TRBD2	TRBV10-3	TRBJ2-5	TGTGCCATCAGTGAGCCAACAGCGGGGGGTGAGACCCAGTACTTC	CAISEPTAGGETQYF
NA	NA	TRBV11-3	TRBJ2-1	TGTGCCAGCAGCTTAGAATCTGGAGGGACTTACAATGAGCAGTTCTTC	CASSLESGGTYNEQFF
once	NA	TRBV30	TRBJ2-2	TGTGCCTGGGGCGGGACCGGGGAGCTGTTTTTT	CAWGGTGELFF
NA	NA	TRBV30	TRBJ1-1	TGTGCCTGGACACTCCGCGGGTTCGGTGTCACTGAAGCTTTCTTT	CAWTLRGFGVTEAFF
NA	NA	TRBV12-2	TRBJ2-1	TGTGCAAGTCGCTTAACCCGACAGAATGAGCAGTTCTTC	CASRLTRQNEQFF
NA	NA	TRBV27	TRBJ2-3	TGTGCCAGCAGTTTCCCAGGGGGGAGGGATACGCAGTATTTT	CASSFPGGRDTQYF
NA	TRBD2	TRBV28	TRBJ2-2	TGTGCCAGCAGTTTGTTTAGCGGGAGCCGTACCGGGGAGCTGTTTTTT	CASSLFSGSRTGELFF
NA	NA	TRBV7-3	TRBJ2-7	TGTGCCAGCAGCCTAACTCACGGGGACGAGCAGTACTTC	CASSLTHGDEQYF
NA	NA	TRBV10-1	TRBJ2-5	TGCGCCAGCAGTGAGTCTCGGGGATTCCAAGAGACCCAGTACTTC	CASSESRGFQETQYF
NA	NA	TRBV9	TRBJ1-6	TGTGCCAGCAGACCAGGCCGGTTTAATAATTCACCCCTCCACTTT	CASRPGRFNNSPLHF
NA	TRBD2	TRBV9	TRBJ2-3	TGTGCCAGCAGCCCCAGACTAGCGGGGTACGAGGATACGCAGTATTTT	CASSPRLAGYEDTQYF
NA	TRBD2	TRBV5-8	TRBJ2-1	TGTGCCAGCAGAGCTAGCGGGGGGTCGTATGAGCAGTTCTTC	CASRASGGSYEQFF
NA	NA	TRBV4-3	TRBJ2-3	TGCGCCAGCAGCCAAGATCGGGGTCAGGCAGGAGATACGCAGTATTTT	CASSQDRGQAGDTQYF
once	TRBD2	TRBV7-2	TRBJ2-7	TGTGCCAGCAGCTCTAGCGGGGCTGGATACGAGCAGTACTTC	CASSSSGAGYEQYF
NA	NA	TRBV2	TRBJ1-5	TGTGCCAGCAGTGAAGCGAGGGCAGGAGGCAATCAGCCCCAGCATTTT	CASSEARAGGNQPQHF
once	TRBD2	TRBV7-3	TRBJ2-3	TGTGCCAGCAGCCCCCTACGGCGGGAGGGCGGCACAGATACGCAGTATTTT	CASSPLRREGGTDTQYF
NA	TRBD2	TRBV19	TRBJ2-1	TGTGCCAGTAGTCTCAGACTAGCGGGGGGAGCCTACAATGAGCAGTTCTTC	CASSLRLAGGAYNEQFF
NA	NA	TRBV4-1	TRBJ2-5	TGCGCCAGCAGCCAAGGGACACGGAGTGGAGAGACCCAGTACTTC	CASSQGTRSGETQYF
NA	TRBD1	TRBV7-2	TRBJ1-2	TGTGCCAGCAGCCGCGGGCTGGGACAGGGGGAGTATGGCTACACCTTC	CASSRGLGQGEYGYTF
NA	NA	TRBV12-5	TRBJ1-1	TGTGCTAGTGGTTACGAGGGGGTCGGCACTGAAGCTTTCTTT	CASGYEGVGTEAFF
NA	NA	TRBV5-1	TRBJ1-2	TGCGCCAGCAGCTTGGACGGGGGAGGGGGCTACACCTTC	CASSLDGGGGYTF
NA	TRBD1	TRBV27	TRBJ2-4	TGTGCCAGCAGTTTCTCAGGGGGCAAAAACATTCAGTACTTC	CASSFSGGKNIQYF
NA	NA	TRBV11-2	TRBJ2-3	TGTGCCAGCAGCTTAGGGACTTATAGCACAGATACGCAGTATTTT	CASSLGTYSTDTQYF
NA	NA	TRBV2	TRBJ2-5	TGTGCCAGCAGCCGGGTGGGGCGGAGGGGAACACAAGAGACCCAGTACTTC	CASSRVGRRGTQETQYF
NA	TRBD1	TRBV9	TRBJ2-3	TGTGCCAGCAGCGTAGGTGACAGGGGATGGGCAGATACGCAGTATTTT	CASSVGDRGWADTQYF
NA	TRBD2	TRBV19	TRBJ2-3	TGTGCCAGTATTTCACTAGCGGGGGGATCAGATACGCAGTATTTT	CASISLAGGSDTQYF
once	NA	TRBV27	TRBJ2-1	TGTGCCAGCAGTTTCTCCTCCCTCTCCAGCTCCTACAATGAGCAGTTCTTC	CASSFSSLSSSYNEQFF
NA	TRBD1	TRBV2	TRBJ2-1	TGTGCCAGCAGCTTGGGACAGTACAATGAGCAGTTCTTC	CASSLGQYNEQFF
NA	TRBD2	TRBV7-7	TRBJ2-5	TGTGCTAGCAGCTTAGGGGCGGCAGCAAGACTAGCTTACGGAGAGACCCAGTACTTC	CASSLGAAARLAYGETQYF
NA	TRBD1	TRBV5-1	TRBJ1-1	TGCGCCAGCAGCTCGGGGACAGGGAACACTGAAGCTTTCTTT	CASSSGTGNTEAFF
NA	TRBD1	TRBV7-8	TRBJ1-4	TGTGCCAGCAGCACATCACGCCGGGACAGGGGTAATGAAAAACTGTTTTTT	CASSTSRRDRGNEKLFF
NA	TRBD2	TRBV5-1	TRBJ2-7	TGCGCCAGCAGCTATACTAGCGGGGGGCATCCCTACGAGCAGTACTTC	CASSYTSGGHPYEQYF
NA	NA	TRBV19	TRBJ1-5	TGTGCCAGTAGTGCGAGACTGAATGCCAGGGATCAGCCCCAGCATTTT	CASSARLNARDQPQHF
NA	NA	TRBV28	TRBJ2-7	TGTGCCAGCTCTTTGGCTTCAGAGCAGTACTTC	CASSLASEQYF
NA	NA	TRBV5-6	TRBJ2-7	TGTGCCAGCAACCTTGGGGGCTACGGCGAGCAGTACTTC	CASNLGGYGEQYF
NA	TRBD2	TRBV11-2	TRBJ2-7	TGTGCCAGCAGCTCCCTAGCGGGCGCTAGGTACGAGCAGTACTTC	CASSSLAGARYEQYF
NA	TRBD2	TRBV4-3	TRBJ2-5	TGCGCCAGCAGACCTTCGACTAGCGGGGGACACCAAGAGACCCAGTACTTC	CASRPSTSGGHQETQYF
NA	NA	TRBV19	TRBJ1-5	TGTGCCAGTAGTATATCCGGTGGGCAGAATAGCAATCAGCCCCAGCATTTT	CASSISGGQNSNQPQHF
NA	TRBD2	TRBV5-1	TRBJ2-1	TGCGCCAGCAGCCGGGGGGGCGGGAGCAATGAGCAGTTCTTC	CASSRGGGSNEQFF
NA	NA	TRBV30	TRBJ2-2	TGTGCCTGGAGTGGATCTGAGATCGGGGAGCTGTTTTTT	CAWSGSEIGELFF
NA	TRBD2	TRBV30	TRBJ2-1	TGTGCCTGGAGTGGACTAGCGGGAGAGGGGAATGAGCAGTTCTTC	CAWSGLAGEGNEQFF
NA	NA	TRBV7-9	TRBJ2-7	TGTGCCAGCAGCAGCGACAGCTCCTACGAGCAGTACTTC	CASSSDSSYEQYF
NA	TRBD1	TRBV30	TRBJ1-2	TGTGCCCGGGGACAGGGGACCTTAGGACCCTATGGCTACACCTTC	CARGQGTLGPYGYTF
NA	TRBD1	TRBV29-1	TRBJ1-4	TGCAGCGTTGGACAGGGTGTGACAACTAATGAAAAACTGTTTTTT	CSVGQGVTTNEKLFF
NA	NA	TRBV11-2	TRBJ2-4	TGTGCCAGCAGCTTATTTCCCTCCGCGGACATTCAGTACTTC	CASSLFPSADIQYF
NA	TRBD1	TRBV7-6	TRBJ2-7	TGTGCCAGCAGCTTAGACGACAGGGGGTTATACGAGCAGTACTTC	CASSLDDRGLYEQYF
NA	TRBD1	TRBV29-1	TRBJ2-7	TGCAGCGCCGGACAGGGGTCAGTAAACGAGCAGTACTTC	CSAGQGSVNEQYF
NA	NA	TRBV30	TRBJ1-1	TGTGCCTGGAGCACAGGGCCTGAAGCTTTCTTT	CAWSTGPEAFF
NA	TRBD2	TRBV15	TRBJ2-5	TGTGCCACCAGCGGGGAGTTAGCGGGGTACAGCCAAGAGACCCAGTACTTC	CATSGELAGYSQETQYF